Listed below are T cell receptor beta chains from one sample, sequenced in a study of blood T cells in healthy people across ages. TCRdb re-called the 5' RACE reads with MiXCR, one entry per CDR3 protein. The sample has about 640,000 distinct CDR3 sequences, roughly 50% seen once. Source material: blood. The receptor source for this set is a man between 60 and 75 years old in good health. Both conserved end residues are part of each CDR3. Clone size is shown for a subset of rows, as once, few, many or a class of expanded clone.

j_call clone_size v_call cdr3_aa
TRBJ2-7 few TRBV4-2 CASSLQGVWNEQYF
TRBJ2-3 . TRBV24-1 CATSAPGQQYF
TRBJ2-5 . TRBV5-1 CASSRGTLQETQYF
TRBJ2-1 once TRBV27 CASTQLAGVNNEQFF
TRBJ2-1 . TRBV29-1 CSVVTSHNEQFF
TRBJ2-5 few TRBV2 CASRKQAIQETQYF
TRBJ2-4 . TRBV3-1 CASSQGGVAKNIQYF
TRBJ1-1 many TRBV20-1 CSARDPRTDMNTEAFF
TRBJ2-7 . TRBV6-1 CASCLTGTGSYEQYF
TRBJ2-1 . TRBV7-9 CASSPSRLAGQRSNEQFF
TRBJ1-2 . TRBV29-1 CSVVSGGDGYTF
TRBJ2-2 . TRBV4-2 CASSRPGLDTGELFF
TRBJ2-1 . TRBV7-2 CASSPEIGFVDEQFF
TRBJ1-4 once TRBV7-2 CASSLTAWPREILFF
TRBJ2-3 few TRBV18 CASSPNSGDTQYF
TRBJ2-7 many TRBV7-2 CASSLAGGQLYGQYF
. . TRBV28 CASSLEGGWGTQYF
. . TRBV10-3 CAISDLAEETQYF
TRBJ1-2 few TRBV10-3 CAISPDRDGNYGYTF
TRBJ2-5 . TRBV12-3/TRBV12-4 CASSPGRVYGQYF
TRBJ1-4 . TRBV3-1 CASSQEVEEKLFF
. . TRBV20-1 CSANEPQGARNEQYF
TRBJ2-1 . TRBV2 CASSALSGGVYEQFF
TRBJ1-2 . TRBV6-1 CASSEAAGFNYGYTF
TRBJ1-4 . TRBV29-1 CSASGGQGEKLFF
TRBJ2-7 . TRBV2 CASTGQRSYEQYF
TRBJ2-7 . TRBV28 CASTPRDGEQYF
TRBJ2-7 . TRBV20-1 CSALNPTVSGYEQYF
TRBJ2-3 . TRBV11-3 CASSTGPTGTQYF
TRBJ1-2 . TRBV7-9 CASSLLSYGYTF
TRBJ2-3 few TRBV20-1 CSAATSGRSTDTQYF
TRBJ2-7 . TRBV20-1 CSANAGQGSYEQYF